The next 20 T cell receptor beta chains were all read from a single sample in a study of human T cells and chemical hapten exposure. In TCRdb, the RACE reads were re-called with MiXCR into one record per CDR3 protein. The data hold about 260,000 distinct CDR3 sequences, with roughly 8.9% observed a single time. Documented time point: pre-sensitization, week 0. Treatment indicated: therapeutic diphenylcyclopropenone sensitization with weekly scalp DPC. Specimen: whole blood, collected in connection with sensitization to the hapten diphenylcyclopropenone (DPC). The source is a woman aged 40 to 50 with alopecia areata. Some clones in this sample may be carry-over from other donors' samples.

There are many counts of this clonotype. The chain couples TRBV20-1 to TRBJ2-1, with TRBD2 matching over 12 bases. The V gene end was trimmed by 4 bases and the J gene end by 5 bases; junction bases not matched to a gene: 3. The CDR3 has 14 residues. The germline gives CDR1 DFQATT, CDR2 SNEGSKA (reference sequence). CDR3 in DNA: TGCAGTGCTATAAGGACTAGCGGGAACAATGAGCAGTTCTTC. This gives the protein CSAIRTSGNNEQFF.

This clonotype was detected a few times. The chain carries TRBV20-1 and TRBJ2-3; D is perhaps TRBD2 (6 bases). This CDR3 region has 16 residues. Germline-derived CDR1 and CDR2 are DFQATT and SNEGSKA (reference sequence). Trimming cost V 2 bases and J 2 bases, with 17 bases left between them. CDR3 sequence: CSARSVSGAYTDTQYF. The CDR3 coding sequence is TGCAGTGCTAGATCGGTTAGCGGAGCTTACACAGATACGCAGTATTTT.

This clonotype was seen at least ten times. In DNA, the CDR3 is TGCGCCAGCAGCTTGGCAGGGGGGAGCTCCTACAATGAGCAGTTCTTC. Protein sequence: CASSLAGGSSYNEQFF. The genes are TRBV5-1 and TRBJ2-1; D may be TRBD1 (7 bases). The CDR3 is 16 amino acids. V lost 0 bases to trimming and J lost 0 bases, with 10 bases between them. The V gene's germline CDR1 is SGHRS and CDR2 YFSETQ. Based on the CDR3 plus reference TRBV5-1 and TRBJ2-1, the full variable domain is KAGVTQTPRYLIKTRGQQVTLSCSPISGHRSVSWYQQTPGQGLQFLFEYFSETQRNKGNFPGRFSGRQFSNSRSEMNVSTLELGDSALYLCASSLAGGSSYNEQFFGPGTRLTVL.

This clonotype was detected many times. The rearrangement uses TRBV25-1 and TRBJ1-6; a weak D match, TRBD1 (5 bases). CDR1 and CDR2 from the germline V gene are MGHDK and SYGVNS. V was trimmed by 4 bases and J by 0 bases, leaving 13 bases between them. There are 17 residues in the CDR3. CDR3 nucleotides: TGTGCCAGCAGTGGGACGGGACTAAGCTCCTATAATTCACCCCTCCACTTT. As protein: CASSGTGLSSYNSPLHF.

In its sample, this clonotype was seen a few times. V is TRBV28 and J is TRBJ1-1; D is possibly TRBD1 (6 bases). The CDR3 runs to 13 residues. Germline CDR1 is MDHEN and CDR2 is SYDVKM. Trimming shortened V by 5 bases and J by 1 base, and 8 bases separated the two germline ends. DNA for the CDR3: TGTGCCAGCAGTGACAGGAGGAACACTGAAGCTTTCTTT. This sequence encodes CASSDRRNTEAFF.

This clonotype has just a few counts. The V call is TRBV4-3, the J call TRBJ2-3; TRBD1 matches at 7 bases. The length of the CDR3 is 15 residues. V was clipped by 8 bases and J by 3 bases; unmatched bases: 11. Looked up from germline, CDR1 is LGHNA and CDR2 is YSLEER. CDR3 sequence (DNA): TGCGCCAGCGCGGAGATAGGGGGCGGGACAGATACGCAGTATTTT. Translating it yields CASAEIGGGTDTQYF.

V is TRBV29-1 and J is TRBJ2-3; the D gene is possibly TRBD1 (5 bases). Germline V gene lookup returns CDR1 SQVTM and CDR2 ANQGSEA. This CDR3 contains 13 residues. The V end lost 7 bases, the J end lost 1 base, and 12 bases lay between the germline ends. The CDR3 DNA sequence: TGCAGCGCCATAGGGGTAGGCACAGATACGCAGTATTTT. It yields the protein CSAIGVGTDTQYF.

This clonotype appeared many times. This rearrangement joins TRBV5-1 to TRBJ2-1, with 9 bases identical to TRBD2. V lost 6 bases and J lost 6; bases outside the gene matches: 13. The CDR3 loop spans 16 amino acids. Germline V gene data show CDR1 as SGHRS and CDR2 as YFSETQ. The DNA for the CDR3 is TGCGCCAGCATGAGGGCGGCGGGAGGGCCGTTCAATGAGCAGTTCTTC. Residues: CASMRAAGGPFNEQFF.

This clonotype has only a few counts. The chain links TRBV20-1 to TRBJ1-5; 10 nucleotides line up with TRBD1. Germline lookup yields CDR1 DFQATT and CDR2 SNEGSKA (reference sequence). V lost 5 bases, J lost 9 bases, and 7 bases stayed unmatched. This CDR3 contains 13 residues. The CDR3 DNA reads as TGCAGTGCTCGCCGGGACAGGGGCTTGCCCCAGCATTTT. It specifies CSARRDRGLPQHF.

Many counts were recorded for this clonotype. The rearrangement links TRBV6-2 or TRBV6-3 to TRBJ2-1, with D hard to call. V lost 1 base, J lost 6 bases, and 7 bases lay in between. Germline CDR1 MNHEY, CDR2 SVGEGT. The CDR3 sequence is 13 residues long. CDR3 amino acids: CASSYLVVNEQFF. The CDR3 bases are TGTGCCAGCAGTTACTTGGTAGTCAATGAGCAGTTCTTC.

In its sample, this clonotype was seen many times. The genes are TRBV7-9 and TRBJ2-1, with 9 bases lining up with TRBD1. This CDR3 contains 15 residues. V trimming: 5 bases; J trimming: 4 bases; junction bases outside the gene matches: 6. Germline assignment: CDR1 SEHNR and CDR2 FQNEAQ (reference sequence). CDR3 residues: CASSPTGGPYNEQFF. The DNA of the CDR3 is TGTGCCAGCAGCCCGACAGGGGGGCCATACAATGAGCAGTTCTTC.

The table lists this clonotype with a few counts. The junction departs from the called germline gene at one end, perhaps through a read error. The chain is built from TRBV5-1 and TRBJ2-3, with 8 nucleotides matching TRBD2. Germline CDR1 is SGHRS and CDR2 is YFSETQ. The CDR3 sequence is 16 residues long. Written as DNA, the CDR3 is TGTGCCAGCAGCTTAGAACCGGGACTAGACACAGATACGCAGTATTTT. It encodes CASSLEPGLDTDTQYF.

This clonotype was detected many times. The CDR3 DNA reads as TGCAGTGCTACCGACAACATGAGAACTGAAGCTTTCTTT. Its translation is CSATDNMRTEAFF. The chain links TRBV20-1 to TRBJ1-1; D is undetermined. From germline, CDR1 is DFQATT and CDR2 SNEGSKA (reference sequence). V was cut by 4 bases and J by 5 bases, with 14 bases left in between. The CDR3 covers 13 residues.

This clonotype was recorded at least ten times. The chain recombines TRBV29-1 with TRBJ2-6; maybe TRBD1 (6 bases). The CDR3 extends over 18 amino acids. Trimming cost V 4 bases and J 0 bases, with 19 bases left between them. Germline CDR1 and CDR2: SQVTM and ANQGSEA. The CDR3 DNA is TGCAGCGTTGGTGATTTGGACAGTACTCTCTCTGGGGCCAACGTCCTGACTTTC. Protein product: CSVGDLDSTLSGANVLTF. The variable domain in full, with the rest retrieved from reference TRBV29-1 and TRBJ2-6, is SAVISQKPSRDICQRGTSLTIQCQVDSQVTMMFWYRQQPGQSLTLIATANQGSEATYESGFVIDKFPISRPNLTFSTLTVSNMSPEDSSIYLCSVGDLDSTLSGANVLTFGAGSRLTVL.

This clonotype appeared a few times. This chain uses TRBV18 with TRBJ1-4, with 8 bases matching TRBD1. This CDR3 is built from 14 residues. Germline lookup yields CDR1 KGHSH and CDR2 LQKENI. The V gene end was trimmed by 8 bases and the J gene end by 7 bases; junction bases not matched to a gene: 9. The CDR3 reads CASTSGTGTEKLFF. The CDR3 region has the DNA TGTGCCAGCACCTCCGGGACAGGTACTGAAAAACTGTTTTTT.

Only a few counts were recorded for this clonotype. This chain joins TRBV6-5 and TRBJ1-6; D remains ambiguous. V was clipped by 5 bases and J by 11 bases, with 16 bases between them. The CDR3 loop spans 14 amino acids. CDR1 is MNHEY, CDR2 SVGAGI, per germline. The CDR3 nucleotides read TGTGCCAGCAGTCAAACCTTTTTAAGGCCACCCCTCCACTTT. This sequence encodes CASSQTFLRPPLHF.

This chain's CDR3 is CSASGRVDGTGELFF. CDR3 bases: TGCAGCGCCAGCGGGAGGGTAGATGGGACCGGGGAGCTGTTTTTT. The chain uses TRBV29-1 and TRBJ2-2; TRBD2 agrees at 10 bases. With 7 bases clipped from V and 5 bases from J, the junction kept 10 bases outside the gene matches. The CDR3 is 15 residues long. The germline V gene encodes CDR1 SQVTM and CDR2 ANQGSEA.

This clonotype was counted between two and nine times. The rearrangement joins TRBV9 to TRBJ2-2, with no clear D. The ends were cut back, 1 base at V and 4 bases at J, with 11 bases in the middle. Germline values: CDR1 SGDLS, CDR2 YYNGEE. The CDR3 contains 15 residues. The CDR3 here is CASSVRPSFTGELFF. In nucleotides, the CDR3 is TGTGCCAGCAGCGTAAGACCGTCATTCACCGGGGAGCTGTTTTTT.

This clonotype was picked up many times. The rearrangement uses TRBV12-3 or TRBV12-4 and TRBJ1-1; no reliable D call. CDR3 length: 14 amino acids. Trimming shortened V by 5 bases and J by 0 bases, and 10 bases separated the two germline ends. CDR3 protein: CASSPPGMNTEAFF. The CDR3 region has the DNA TGTGCCAGCAGTCCCCCGGGGATGAACACTGAAGCTTTCTTT.

Only a few counts were recorded for this clonotype. The chain combines TRBV6-2 or TRBV6-3 with TRBJ1-4; D not certain. Deletions cut 6 bases from V and 7 bases from J, with 6 bases between. The germline V gene encodes CDR1 MNHEY and CDR2 SVGEGT. This CDR3 has 11 residues. The CDR3 region is CASSVGEKLFF. As DNA, the CDR3 is TGTGCCAGCAGCGTAGGTGAAAAACTGTTTTTT.